This T cell receptor (beta chain) comes out of a study of cytomegalovirus exposure and HLA in healthy donors. Overall study findings and caveats: Accurate HLA-A and HLA-B prediction from TCR beta sequences was reported for most subjects.

A note on this clone: Its antigen is still unknown.

Vbeta (60) and Jbeta (13) primers were used in the PCR. Assay: immunoSEQ multiplex PCR; the TCRdb copy retains only in-frame clones and omits some. Among 100,000 to 150,000 clones listed, around 74% were seen once. The CDR3 contains 12 residues. V was cut by 4 bases and J by 7 bases, with 8 bases left in between. Germline V gene data show CDR1 as GTSNPN and CDR2 as SVGIG (reference sequence). The TCR originated in a man aged 35 to 55 in good health and CMV-seropositive. The J gene is TRBJ1-6, the V gene TRBV30; D unresolved. What was sequenced was PBMCs. CDR3: CAWKQPNSPLHF. The CDR3 DNA is TGTGCCTGGAAACAGCCCAATTCACCCCTCCACTTT. Supplemented by reference TRBV30 and TRBJ1-6, the full variable domain reads SQTIHQWPATLVQPVGSPLSLECTVEGTSNPNLYWYRQAAGRGLQLLFYSVGIGQISSEVPQNLSASRPQDRQFILSSKKLLLSDSGFYLCAWKQPNSPLHFGNGTRLTVT.